The 32 T cell receptor beta chains given below trace back to one sample, sequenced in a study of cytomegalovirus exposure and HLA in healthy donors. Amplification used 60 Vbeta primers and 13 Jbeta primers. Sequenced by immunoSEQ multiplex PCR; TCRdb stores in-frame clones only, minus some. The table for this sample gives some 120,000 clones. The sequenced sample consisted of PBMCs. Receptor source: an older woman in good health and CMV-seronegative.

About this clone: The CDR3 carries no conserved terminal phenylalanine or tryptophan, so it likely arises from a read error. This chain uses TRBV6-1 with TRBJ2-4; D is unresolved. V lost 8 bases to trimming and J lost 11 bases, with 10 bases between them. The CDR3 loop spans 10 amino acids. Germline CDR1 MNHNS, CDR2 SASEGT. CDR3 amino acids: CASSESFQYY. The CDR3 bases are TGTGCCAGCTCGGAATCTTTTCAGTACTAC.

The chain recombines TRBV19 with TRBJ1-2, with D possibly matching TRBD1 (5 bases). The V and J ends lost 2 bases and 7 bases respectively, with 17 bases between them. Germline CDR1 reads LNHDA; CDR2 reads SQIVND (reference sequence). CDR3 length equals 15 residues. The CDR3 sequence is CASSIQNQGSGGYTF. The CDR3 coding sequence is TGTGCCAGTAGTATACAGAATCAGGGAAGTGGTGGCTACACCTTC.

CDR3 bases: TGTGCCAGCCCACTAGCGGGAGGGCCGACAGATACGCAGTATTTT. Amino acid sequence: CASPLAGGPTDTQYF. V is TRBV2 and J is TRBJ2-3, with TRBD2 matching 13 bases. The CDR3 is 15 residues long. The J segment lost 3 bases and the V segment lost 8 bases, leaving 5 bases of the junction unmatched. CDR1 is SNHLY and CDR2 is FYNNEI in the germline V gene. The entire variable domain, with the rest obtained from reference TRBV2 and TRBJ2-3, is as follows: EPEVTQTPSHQVTQMGQEVILRCVPISNHLYFYWYRQILGQKVEFLVSFYNNEISEKSEIFDDQFSVERPDGSNFTLKIRSTKLEDSAMYFCASPLAGGPTDTQYFGPGTRLTVL.

This rearrangement joins TRBV2 to TRBJ2-1; 7 nucleotides line up with TRBD2. The length of the CDR3 is 15 residues. Trimming cost V 5 bases and J 5 bases; bases outside gene matches: 9. The germline gives CDR1 SNHLY, CDR2 FYNNEI. In DNA, the CDR3 is TGTGCCAGCAGTAAGGCGGGAGCCTGGGACAATGAGCAGTTCTTC. This encodes CASSKAGAWDNEQFF. The variable domain in full, with the rest retrieved from reference TRBV2 and TRBJ2-1, is EPEVTQTPSHQVTQMGQEVILRCVPISNHLYFYWYRQILGQKVEFLVSFYNNEISEKSEIFDDQFSVERPDGSNFTLKIRSTKLEDSAMYFCASSKAGAWDNEQFFGPGTRLTVL.

The CDR3 bases are TGCGCCAGCAGTCAATCATTCCAGGACAGGCCTTCCTACGAGCAGTACTTC. Translation gives CASSQSFQDRPSYEQYF. The J gene is TRBJ2-7, the V gene TRBV23-1; 7 bases fit TRBD1. TRBV23-1 carries the ORF label, with uncertain function. V gave up 0 bases and J gave up 1 base; unmatched junction bases: 9. The CDR3 covers 17 residues.

The chain couples TRBV29-1 to TRBJ2-5; TRBD1 aligns across 7 bases. This CDR3 has 13 amino acids. CDR1 and CDR2 (germline): SQVTM, ANQGSEA. V was pared by 4 bases and J by 4 bases, with 6 bases of the junction left unmatched. CDR3 in amino acids: CSVGQGLGETQYF. For the CDR3, the DNA is TGCAGCGTTGGACAGGGCCTAGGAGAGACCCAGTACTTC.

The gene calls are TRBV28 and TRBJ1-5, with a tentative D call TRBD1 (6 bases). V was pared by 7 bases and J by 7 bases, with 20 bases between. In germline, CDR1 is MDHEN, CDR2 SYDVKM. The CDR3 sequence is 15 residues long. CDR3 in amino acids: CASTPGTFVSQPQHF. CDR3 sequence (DNA): TGTGCCAGCACCCCCGGGACATTCGTATCCCAGCCCCAGCATTTT.

The V call is TRBV27, the J call TRBJ2-5, with 11 bases lining up with TRBD2. The V segment lost 1 base and the J segment 0 bases; nucleotides outside the gene matches: 13. CDR1 and CDR2 (germline): MNHEY, SMNVEV (reference sequence). This CDR3 has 20 amino acids. CDR3 bases: TGTGCCAGCAGTTTATGGTCGTTTACTAGCGGGGGCCCGGACCAAGAGACCCAGTACTTC. It translates to CASSLWSFTSGGPDQETQYF.

The V gene is TRBV19, the J gene TRBJ1-3, with D unresolved. The CDR3 has 12 residues. Germline V gene data show CDR1 as LNHDA and CDR2 as SQIVND (reference sequence). The V gene lost 6 bases and the J gene lost 4 bases, with 7 bases spanning the gap. CDR3 in DNA: TGTGCCAGTAGGATCGGGGGAAACACCATATATTTT. Its translation: CASRIGGNTIYF.

This chain uses TRBV5-6 with TRBJ2-2; weak D call: TRBD1 (6 bases). The length of the CDR3 is 14 residues. Per germline, CDR1 SGHDT and CDR2 YYEEEE. Trimming stripped 1 base from V and 5 bases from J, with 9 bases between. CDR3 region: CASSLSQGTGELFF. CDR3 nucleotides: TGTGCCAGCAGCTTGAGTCAGGGGACCGGGGAGCTGTTTTTT.

The CDR3 DNA reads as TGTGCCAGCAGCTTAACGAGCGGAGATACGCAGTATTTT. This codes for CASSLTSGDTQYF. The chain carries TRBV7-3 and TRBJ2-3; weak D call: TRBD2 (5 bases). This CDR3 has 13 amino acids. V shed 0 bases and J shed 5 bases, with 6 bases lying between them. Germline V lookup: CDR1 SGHTA, CDR2 FQGTGA. Filled out from reference TRBV7-3 and TRBJ2-3, the complete variable domain reads GAGVSQTPSNKVTEKGKYVELRCDPISGHTALYWYRQSLGQGPEFLIYFQGTGAADDSGLPNDRFFAVRPEGSVSTLKIQRTERGDSAVYLCASSLTSGDTQYFGPGTRLTVL.

Of note for this clone: This sample also contains other DNA sequences that code for the same CDR3. V is TRBV5-1 and J is TRBJ1-3, with D tentatively TRBD1 (5 bases). With 4 bases removed from V and 0 bases from J, the gap between germline ends came to 8 bases. The length of the CDR3 is 14 residues. Germline CDR1 reads SGHRS; CDR2 reads YFSETQ. CDR3 loop: CASSGGSSGNTIYF. In DNA form, the CDR3 reads TGCGCCAGCAGCGGGGGGTCCTCTGGAAACACCATATATTTT.

CDR3 residues: CSVDKGGNTIYF. Written as DNA, the CDR3 is TGCAGCGTTGACAAGGGGGGAAACACCATATATTTT. This rearrangement joins TRBV29-1 to TRBJ1-3, with TRBD1 as a possible D gene (5 bases). The CDR3 spans 12 residues. From germline, CDR1 is SQVTM and CDR2 ANQGSEA. Trimming cost V 3 bases and J 4 bases, with 7 bases left between them.

The chain recombines TRBV5-8 with TRBJ1-4, with D perhaps TRBD1 (5 bases). The CDR3 sequence is 14 residues long. Looked up from germline, CDR1 is SGHTS and CDR2 is YDEGEE. The germline V and J ends were trimmed by 2 bases and 4 bases, with 9 bases remaining between them. The CDR3 region has the DNA TGTGCCAGCAGCTTCGGGACTGATAATGAAAAACTGTTTTTT. This codes for CASSFGTDNEKLFF.

The CDR3: CASSQGGVTTEAFF. The DNA of the CDR3 is TGCGCCAGCAGCCAAGGGGGGGTAACCACTGAAGCTTTCTTT. V and J are TRBV4-1 and TRBJ1-1; D may be TRBD1 (5 bases). Germline loops: CDR1 MGHRA, CDR2 YSYEKL. The CDR3 is made up of 14 amino acids. With 1 base removed from V and 4 bases from J, the gap between germline ends came to 10 bases.

This chain joins TRBV25-1 and TRBJ1-6; no clear D. Germline values: CDR1 MGHDK, CDR2 SYGVNS. The CDR3 sequence is 12 residues long. CDR3 in DNA: TGTGCTGTTAGCTCCTATAATTCACCCCTCCACTTT. Amino acids: CAVSSYNSPLHF.

The rearrangement links TRBV7-6 to TRBJ2-2, with a weak D call TRBD2 (6 bases). Trimming stripped 5 bases from V and 7 bases from J, with 26 bases between. In germline, CDR1 is SGHVS, CDR2 FNYEAQ. This CDR3 contains 18 residues. The CDR3 DNA reads as TGTGCCAGCAGCATCCGGTCCCTAACGCGGGATCAAGGCGGGGAGCTGTTTTTT. This translates into CASSIRSLTRDQGGELFF.

This rearrangement joins TRBV6-1 to TRBJ2-1; 11 nucleotides match TRBD2. The CDR3 sequence is 15 residues long. Trimming took 1 base from V and 5 from J; bases not matched to a gene: 1. Germline V gene lookup returns CDR1 MNHNS and CDR2 SASEGT. The DNA for the CDR3 is TGTGCCAGCAGTGAAGGGGGACTAGCGGACAATGAGCAGTTCTTC. Amino acids: CASSEGGLADNEQFF.

This chain links TRBV6-5 with TRBJ1-6, with 9 bases identical to TRBD1. Germline V gene sequence: CDR1 MNHEY, CDR2 SVGAGI. This CDR3 spans 16 amino acids. The V gene end was trimmed by 0 bases and the J gene end by 9 bases; junction bases not matched to a gene: 6. The CDR3 spells CASSYSRTGAGSPLHF. The CDR3 nucleotides read TGTGCCAGCAGTTACTCTAGGACAGGGGCAGGTTCACCCCTCCACTTT.

The chain combines TRBV9 with TRBJ2-2, with a weak D call TRBD1 (6 bases). Germline assignment: CDR1 SGDLS and CDR2 YYNGEE. The germline V and J ends were trimmed by 1 base and 3 bases, with 16 bases remaining between them. The CDR3 spans 17 residues. The DNA of the CDR3 is TGTGCCAGCAGCGTAAAGCGCAAGGACAGAGACACCGGGGAGCTGTTTTTT. Amino acid sequence: CASSVKRKDRDTGELFF.

This chain uses TRBV19 with TRBJ1-6; D gene ambiguous. Trimming took 5 bases from V and 8 from J, leaving 16 bases between them. Germline assignment: CDR1 LNHDA and CDR2 SQIVND (reference sequence). CDR3 length: 15 amino acids. CDR3 sequence: CASSSDPDRDSPLHF. CDR3 in DNA: TGTGCCAGTAGTTCAGACCCCGATCGGGATTCACCCCTCCACTTT.

The chain uses TRBV5-1 and TRBJ2-3; 7 bases match TRBD2. The germline V gene has CDR1 SGHRS and CDR2 YFSETQ. Trimming took 4 bases from V and 2 from J; bases not matched to a gene: 7. This CDR3 has 15 residues. As DNA, the CDR3 is TGCGCCAGCAGCCCCTCTAGCGGATACACAGATACGCAGTATTTT. Its translation: CASSPSSGYTDTQYF. The whole variable domain, remainder taken from reference TRBV5-1 and TRBJ2-3, is KAGVTQTPRYLIKTRGQQVTLSCSPISGHRSVSWYQQTPGQGLQFLFEYFSETQRNKGNFPGRFSGRQFSNSRSEMNVSTLELGDSALYLCASSPSSGYTDTQYFGPGTRLTVL.

The V gene is TRBV5-4, the J gene TRBJ1-1, with TRBD1 as a possible D gene (6 bases). The germline CDR1 and CDR2 sequences are SGHNT and YYREEE (reference sequence). The CDR3 has 15 amino acids. The V end lost 3 bases, the J end lost 5 bases, and 17 bases lay between the germline ends. This CDR3 is CASSWDATGRTEAFF. In nucleotides, the CDR3 is TGTGCCAGCAGCTGGGACGCAACAGGGAGAACTGAAGCTTTCTTT.

The genes are TRBV5-1 and TRBJ2-7; possibly TRBD1 for D (5 bases). CDR3 length: 13 residues. CDR1 SGHRS and CDR2 YFSETQ come from the germline V gene. The V end was cut by 0 bases, the J end by 4 bases, with 8 bases between. DNA for the CDR3: TGCGCCAGCAGCTTGGGGACAACTTACGAGCAGTACTTC. Translated: CASSLGTTYEQYF.

The gene calls are TRBV7-4 and TRBJ1-4, with D unclear. The CDR3 runs 14 residues. Trimming shortened V by 5 bases and J by 5 bases, and 12 bases separated the two germline ends. Germline values: CDR1 SGHVT, CDR2 SQSDAQ. The CDR3 protein is CASSPPGGNEKLFF. CDR3 DNA sequence: TGTGCCAGCAGCCCGCCGGGAGGGAATGAAAAACTGTTTTTT.

CDR3 protein: CASSIGRQFSYNEQFF. As DNA, the CDR3 is TGTGCCAGTAGTATAGGGCGGCAGTTCTCCTACAATGAGCAGTTCTTC. The V call is TRBV19, the J call TRBJ2-1; D is ambiguous. From germline, CDR1 is LNHDA and CDR2 SQIVND (reference sequence). Deletions cut 1 base from V and 0 bases from J, with 10 bases between. The CDR3 runs to 16 residues.

The rearrangement joins TRBV28 to TRBJ2-7; 7 nucleotides agree with TRBD1. The CDR3 totals 13 residues. V lost 4 bases to trimming and J lost 6 bases; unmatched junction nucleotides: 6. Germline CDR1 MDHEN, CDR2 SYDVKM. CDR3 sequence reads: CASSSEDRTEQYF. The DNA for the CDR3 is TGTGCCAGCAGTTCCGAGGACAGGACCGAGCAGTACTTC.

This chain links TRBV6-5 with TRBJ1-1, with TRBD1 as a possible D gene (6 bases). The CDR3 sequence is 15 residues long. The V end lost 6 bases, the J end lost 4 bases, and 18 bases lay between the germline ends. Looked up from germline, CDR1 is MNHEY and CDR2 is SVGAGI. The CDR3 loop reads CASSLRRGGATEAFF. The CDR3 DNA sequence: TGTGCCAGCAGCCTAAGGCGTGGGGGGGCCACTGAAGCTTTCTTT.

The gene calls are TRBV6-1 and TRBJ2-5, with 10 positions matching TRBD1. The tail of the sequence fits TRBJ2-7 better, so the J call may be wrong. CDR3 length: 15 residues. Germline CDR1 reads MNHNS; CDR2 reads SASEGT. CDR3 DNA: TGTGCCAGCAGTGAAGCTGACAGGGGGCTATACGAGCAGTACTTC. The encoded protein is CASSEADRGLYEQYF.

V and J are TRBV4-1 and TRBJ1-6; no reliable D call. Germline lookup yields CDR1 MGHRA and CDR2 YSYEKL. This CDR3 has 14 amino acids. The ends were cut back, 1 base at V and 8 bases at J, with 9 bases in the middle. CDR3 region: CASSQVGRDSPLHF. The DNA for the CDR3 is TGCGCCAGCAGCCAAGTAGGGCGGGATTCACCCCTCCACTTT.

This chain connects TRBV28 to TRBJ1-4, with 11 bases fitting TRBD1. There are 15 residues in the CDR3. Germline trimming cut 10 bases from V and 6 bases from J; bases unmatched to any gene: 10. CDR1 MDHEN and CDR2 SYDVKM come from the germline V gene. The CDR3 region is CATQYPGQGDEKLFF. CDR3 DNA: TGTGCCACACAATACCCGGGACAGGGGGATGAAAAACTGTTTTTT. Full variable domain (outside the CDR3, taken from reference TRBV28 and TRBJ1-4): DVKVTQSSRYLVKRTGEKVFLECVQDMDHENMFWYRQDPGLGLRLIYFSYDVKMKEKGDIPEGYSVSREKKERFSLILESASTNQTSMYLCATQYPGQGDEKLFFGSGTQLSVL.

The chain combines TRBV11-3 with TRBJ2-7; D gene uncertain. Trimming removed 4 bases at V and 6 bases at J, with 13 bases between. CDR1 and CDR2 from the germline V gene are SGHNT and YENEEA. The CDR3 runs to 13 residues. The CDR3 DNA reads as TGTGCCAGCAGCTCACAAAGTGTTGGCGAGCAGTACTTC. Translated, it gives CASSSQSVGEQYF. Together with reference TRBV11-3 and TRBJ2-7, the CDR3 gives the full variable domain: EAGVVQSPRYKIIEKKQPVAFWCNPISGHNTLYWYLQNLGQGPELLIRYENEEAVDDSQLPKDRFSAERLKGVDSTLKIQPAELGDSAVYLCASSSQSVGEQYFGPGTRLTVT.